Presented here are 32 T cell receptor beta chains from one specimen sequenced in a study of T cells after yellow fever vaccination. TCRdb passed the 5' RACE reads through MiXCR, listing each CDR3 protein once. The sample holds a few hundred thousand distinct CDR3 sequences, around 8.6% seen once. The source was CD4+ T cells sorted from PBMCs, collected 5 days after the yellow fever booster vaccination. These receptors were collected from a man in his late teens or twenties who received the YFV17D yellow fever vaccine.

The table lists this clonotype with many counts. This sequence joins TRBV5-1 and TRBJ2-2; D is tentatively TRBD1 or TRBD2 (5 bases each). The CDR3 has 16 amino acids. The germline gives CDR1 SGHRS, CDR2 YFSETQ. Trimming cost V 1 base and J 4 bases, with 14 bases left between them. CDR3 nucleotides: TGCGCCAGCAGCTTGCGAGGGGAACCCCCCACCGGGGAGCTGTTTTTT. The encoded protein is CASSLRGEPPTGELFF.

This clonotype was observed a handful of times. The V gene is TRBV3-1, the J gene TRBJ1-5; D perhaps matches TRBD1 (6 bases). V was pared by 7 bases and J by 2 bases, with 12 bases between. Germline CDR1 is LGHDT and CDR2 is YNNKEL (reference sequence). The CDR3 has 14 residues. The DNA of the CDR3 is TGTGCCAGCAACCTGGGACACCGCAATCAGCCCCAGCATTTT. Translation gives CASNLGHRNQPQHF. Full variable domain (missing parts from reference TRBV3-1 and TRBJ1-5): DTAVSQTPKYLVTQMGNDKSIKCEQNLGHDTMYWYKQDSKKFLKIMFSYNNKELIINETVPNRFSPKSPDKAHLNLHINSLELGDSAVYFCASNLGHRNQPQHFGDGTRLSIL.

This clonotype was detected many times. The V call is TRBV4-3, the J call TRBJ1-2; D uncertain. Trimming took off 0 bases at V and 3 bases at J, with 14 bases between the two ends. Germline V gene data show CDR1 as LGHNA and CDR2 as YSLEER. The CDR3 sequence is 16 residues long. Written as DNA, the CDR3 is TGCGCCAGCAGCCAAGATCTCAGTCAGGTTGACTATGGCTACACCTTC. Translation: CASSQDLSQVDYGYTF.

The V gene is TRBV20-1, the J gene TRBJ2-1; D is possibly TRBD2 (7 bases). Trimming cost V 5 bases and J 4 bases, with 18 bases left between them. From germline, CDR1 is DFQATT and CDR2 SNEGSKA (reference sequence). The CDR3 has 15 amino acids. CDR3: CSAPRGGALYNEQFF. The DNA of the CDR3 is TGCAGTGCTCCAAGAGGGGGGGCTTTATACAATGAGCAGTTCTTC.

This clonotype was found a few times. The V gene is TRBV7-2, the J gene TRBJ2-1, with 8 bases aligning to TRBD1. The germline V gene encodes CDR1 SGHTA and CDR2 FQGNSA. This CDR3 has 14 amino acids. The junction had 9 bases not matched to a gene; V was cut back by 5 bases and J by 9 bases. In DNA form, the CDR3 reads TGTGCCAGCAGCCCACGACAGGGGCTGGCTGAGCAGTTCTTC. It encodes CASSPRQGLAEQFF.

This clonotype was seen at least ten times. The J gene is TRBJ1-3, the V gene TRBV7-2; possibly TRBD1 for D (5 bases). The CDR3 spans 14 residues. The germline gives CDR1 SGHTA, CDR2 FQGNSA. Trimming shortened V by 6 bases and J by 0 bases, and 9 bases separated the two germline ends. The CDR3 region is CASRPTGSGNTIYF. The CDR3 DNA is TGTGCCAGCAGACCTACAGGCTCTGGAAACACCATATATTTT.

Only a few counts were recorded for this clonotype. The rearrangement uses TRBV9 and TRBJ2-2, with 7 bases identical to TRBD2. After removal of 0 bases from V and 0 bases from J, the junction contained 5 bases not matched to a gene. The CDR3 totals 17 residues. Germline V gene sequence: CDR1 SGDLS, CDR2 YYNGEE. Here the CDR3 DNA reads TGTGCCAGCAGCGTAGACTGGGGGGGACCGAACACCGGGGAGCTGTTTTTT. Its protein product is CASSVDWGGPNTGELFF. Full variable domain (rest looked up from reference TRBV9 and TRBJ2-2): DSGVTQTPKHLITATGQRVTLRCSPRSGDLSVYWYQQSLDQGLQFLIQYYNGEERAKGNILERFSAQQFPDLHSELNLSSLELGDSALYFCASSVDWGGPNTGELFFGEGSRLTVL.

In its sample, this clonotype was seen a few times. The chain has TRBV18 and TRBJ1-2; tentative D call: TRBD1 (6 bases). The CDR3 runs 14 residues. Deletions cut 2 bases from V and 5 bases from J, with 12 bases between. The germline V gene has CDR1 KGHSH and CDR2 LQKENI. The DNA of the CDR3 is TGTGCCAGCTCACCAAGGGGGATTACTTATGGCTACACCTTC. Protein product: CASSPRGITYGYTF.

In this sample, this clonotype turned up many times. The chain carries TRBV19 and TRBJ1-5; 9 bases fit TRBD1. This CDR3 has 15 amino acids. The V gene's germline CDR1 is LNHDA and CDR2 SQIVND (reference sequence). V gave up 4 bases and J gave up 4 bases; unmatched junction bases: 5. Written as DNA, the CDR3 is TGTGCCAGTAGTAGACCGGGACAGGGAAATCAGCCCCAGCATTTT. It translates to CASSRPGQGNQPQHF.

The chain couples TRBV6-6 to TRBJ1-1; 8 positions match TRBD1. Germline loops: CDR1 MNHNY, CDR2 SVGAGI (reference sequence). The CDR3 consists of 14 residues. J was trimmed by 1 base and V by 5 bases; bases with no gene match: 3. The CDR3 region is CASSDRGPNTEAFF. The DNA of the CDR3 is TGTGCCAGCAGTGACAGGGGACCGAACACTGAAGCTTTCTTT.

This clonotype was counted between two and nine times. The chain recombines TRBV18 with TRBJ1-6; a possible D gene is TRBD1 (5 bases). Trimming removed 3 bases at V and 13 bases at J, with 22 bases between. CDR1 and CDR2 from the germline V gene are KGHSH and LQKENI. This CDR3 contains 16 residues. As DNA, the CDR3 is TGTGCCAGCTCACCTAGGTCCGGGACGCCCCCGGTGCCCCTCCACTTT. Amino acid sequence: CASSPRSGTPPVPLHF. The full variable domain, its missing parts supplied by reference TRBV18 and TRBJ1-6, is NAGVMQNPRHLVRRRGQEARLRCSPMKGHSHVYWYRQLPEEGLKFMVYLQKENIIDESGMPKERFSAEFPKEGPSILRIQQVVRGDSAAYFCASSPRSGTPPVPLHFGNGTRLTVT.

The table lists this clonotype with a few counts. The chain carries TRBV2 and TRBJ1-2; D is possibly TRBD1 (6 bases). Between the trimmed V and J ends, which lost 7 bases and 8 bases, there was a span of 14 bases. From germline, CDR1 is SNHLY and CDR2 FYNNEI. This CDR3 spans 12 amino acids. DNA of the CDR3: TGTGCCAGCACATCGACGGGACAAGGCTACACCTTC. It codes for CASTSTGQGYTF.

The gene calls are TRBV20-1 and TRBJ2-6, with D perhaps TRBD1 or TRBD2 (5 bases each). Trimming shortened V by 0 bases and J by 1 base, and 7 bases separated the two germline ends. Germline values: CDR1 DFQATT, CDR2 SNEGSKA (reference sequence). The CDR3 consists of 15 residues. CDR3 amino acids: CSARDGGSGANVLTF. DNA of the CDR3: TGCAGTGCTAGAGATGGGGGTTCTGGGGCCAACGTCCTGACTTTC.

This clonotype was counted only a few times. This chain connects TRBV20-1 to TRBJ1-5, with 7 bases matching TRBD1. Germline CDR1 is DFQATT and CDR2 is SNEGSKA (reference sequence). Unmatched junction bases numbered 8, after V lost 6 bases and J lost 3 bases. The CDR3 totals 14 residues. The CDR3 region is CSAQTGAYNQPQHF. For the CDR3, the DNA is TGCAGTGCCCAAACAGGGGCCTACAATCAGCCCCAGCATTTT.

This chain links TRBV12-3 or TRBV12-4 with TRBJ1-1; the D is unclear. The CDR3 totals 14 residues. Trimming shortened V by 4 bases and J by 0 bases, and 9 bases separated the two germline ends. DNA for the CDR3: TGTGCCAGCAGTTATGGGTGGATGAACACTGAAGCTTTCTTT. Protein product: CASSYGWMNTEAFF.

This clonotype was observed many times. The chain couples TRBV20-1 to TRBJ2-2; 8 positions match TRBD2. The CDR3 loop spans 16 amino acids. Germline CDR1 and CDR2: DFQATT and SNEGSKA (reference sequence). V lost 5 bases to trimming and J lost 5 bases; unmatched junction nucleotides: 13. CDR3 nucleotides: TGCAGTGCTGGAGTGGGGTCGGGGGGGCCGACCGGGGAGCTGTTTTTT. Translating gives CSAGVGSGGPTGELFF.

This clonotype was seen only a few times. This sequence joins TRBV2 and TRBJ2-2; D is uncertain. Germline assignment: CDR1 SNHLY and CDR2 FYNNEI. V lost 8 bases, J lost 4 bases, and 5 bases lay in between. CDR3 length: 11 amino acids. CDR3 in DNA: TGTGCCAGCGGTATCACCGGGGAGCTGTTTTTT. Translating gives CASGITGELFF.

This clonotype was counted many times. The CDR3 protein is CASSAGPWGSYEQYF. In DNA form, the CDR3 reads TGTGCCAGCAGCGCGGGACCGTGGGGTTCCTACGAGCAGTACTTC. This rearrangement joins TRBV2 to TRBJ2-7; TRBD2 is a possible D gene (6 bases). In germline, CDR1 is SNHLY, CDR2 FYNNEI. The CDR3 totals 15 residues. Trimming shortened V by 6 bases and J by 1 base, and 16 bases separated the two germline ends.

The genes are TRBV6-5 and TRBJ1-1, with D possibly being TRBD1 (6 bases). The CDR3 has 15 amino acids. V was shortened by 5 bases and J by 0 bases, with 13 bases between the two germline ends. Germline assignment: CDR1 MNHEY and CDR2 SVGAGI. DNA of the CDR3: TGTGCCAGCAGTCAACAGGGACACATGAACACTGAAGCTTTCTTT. Translation gives CASSQQGHMNTEAFF.

J is TRBJ2-1 and V is TRBV10-2; D unresolved. V was shortened by 6 bases and J by 3 bases, with 18 bases between the two germline ends. Germline V gives CDR1 WSHSY, CDR2 SAAADI. The CDR3 contains 16 residues. The CDR3 region has the DNA TGCGCCAGCAGCTCCGGGCCAACTCTATACTACAATGAGCAGTTCTTC. The encoded protein is CASSSGPTLYYNEQFF.

In this sample, this clonotype turned up many times. One junction end disagrees with the germline gene, perhaps due to a read error. CDR3 residues: CASSLMGTDTQYF. The CDR3 DNA is TGTGCCAGCAGCTTGATGGGTACAGATACGCAGTATTTT. This chain joins TRBV5-1 and TRBJ2-3, with D hard to call. Per germline, CDR1 SGHRS and CDR2 YFSETQ. The CDR3 runs 13 residues.

This clonotype was recorded at least ten times. V gene TRBV6-2 or TRBV6-3 combines with J gene TRBJ2-1, with 9 bases matching TRBD2. After removal of 5 bases from V and 10 bases from J, the junction contained 3 bases not matched to a gene. Germline CDR1 is MNHEY and CDR2 is SVGEGT. CDR3 length: 12 amino acids. The CDR3 reads CASSPLAGEQFF. The CDR3 nucleotides read TGTGCCAGCAGTCCTCTAGCGGGAGAGCAGTTCTTC.

Many counts were recorded for this clonotype. The chain joins TRBV7-9 to TRBJ1-1; no clear D. The germline V gene encodes CDR1 SEHNR and CDR2 FQNEAQ (reference sequence). The ends were cut back, 4 bases at V and 8 bases at J, with 17 bases in the middle. This CDR3 contains 14 residues. CDR3 loop: CASSYPLRVPEAFF. CDR3 bases: TGTGCCAGCAGCTACCCCCTACGCGTACCCGAAGCTTTCTTT.

The chain has TRBV7-9 and TRBJ2-3; 9 bases are a match to TRBD2. The CDR3 is 16 amino acids. The germline V gene has CDR1 SEHNR and CDR2 FQNEAQ (reference sequence). J lost 2 bases, V lost 2 bases, and 5 bases had no gene match. Here the CDR3 DNA reads TGTGCCAGCAGCTTACCGACTAGCGGATACACAGATACGCAGTATTTT. Encoded protein: CASSLPTSGYTDTQYF.

The chain uses TRBV7-8 and TRBJ2-2; TRBD1 matches at 8 bases. The CDR3 covers 20 residues. J lost 3 bases, V lost 6 bases, and 21 bases had no gene match. CDR1 and CDR2 (germline): SGHVS, FQNEAQ. The CDR3 here is CASRLRTGRGLRLDTGELFF. The CDR3 DNA is TGTGCCAGCAGATTAAGAACAGGCAGGGGGCTGCGTTTAGACACCGGGGAGCTGTTTTTT.

This clonotype came up many times. This chain connects TRBV12-3 or TRBV12-4 to TRBJ2-5, with a possible D match to TRBD1 (5 bases). There are 16 residues in the CDR3. V gave up 3 bases and J gave up 5 bases, with 19 bases separating them. The CDR3 DNA follows: TGTGCCAGCAGTTTGCGCTTGCTAGGGGCAGGGGAGACCCAGTACTTC. As protein: CASSLRLLGAGETQYF.

This clonotype appeared a few times. V usage is TRBV7-9 and J usage is TRBJ2-7; 7 bases map to TRBD1. The germline gives CDR1 SEHNR, CDR2 FQNEAQ (reference sequence). The CDR3 totals 15 residues. V gave up 5 bases and J gave up 0 bases; unmatched junction bases: 7. CDR3 protein: CASSPGTAFSYEQYF. CDR3 in DNA: TGTGCCAGCAGCCCGGGGACAGCTTTCTCCTACGAGCAGTACTTC.

This clonotype was found many times. This chain links TRBV7-2 with TRBJ1-5, with no clear D. V lost 2 bases and J 2 bases, leaving 7 bases between the germline ends. Germline CDR1 is SGHTA and CDR2 is FQGNSA. The CDR3 covers 14 residues. DNA of the CDR3: TGTGCCAGCAGCTTAATGGGTGGCAATCAGCCCCAGCATTTT. Translating it yields CASSLMGGNQPQHF.

This clonotype showed up many times. The chain has TRBV7-2 and TRBJ1-5; 8 bases line up with TRBD1. V gave up 0 bases and J gave up 3 bases; unmatched junction bases: 4. CDR3 length: 16 amino acids. Germline CDR1 SGHTA, CDR2 FQGNSA. CDR3 bases: TGTGCCAGCAGCTTAGCGGCAGGGGGCAACAATCAGCCCCAGCATTTT. Its translation is CASSLAAGGNNQPQHF. Filled out from reference TRBV7-2 and TRBJ1-5, the complete variable domain reads GAGVSQSPSNKVTEKGKDVELRCDPISGHTALYWYRQSLGQGLEFLIYFQGNSAPDKSGLPSDRFSAERTGGSVSTLTIQRTQQEDSAVYLCASSLAAGGNNQPQHFGDGTRLSIL.

In this sample, this clonotype turned up a few times. This sequence joins TRBV20-1 and TRBJ2-3; D gene ambiguous. Looked up from germline, CDR1 is DFQATT and CDR2 is SNEGSKA (reference sequence). The CDR3 totals 10 residues. V lost 7 bases and J lost 0, with 2 bases in between. The CDR3 DNA is TGCAGTGTAAGCACAGATACGCAGTATTTT. Its translation: CSVSTDTQYF.

This rearrangement joins TRBV6-2 or TRBV6-3 to TRBJ2-3, with 8 positions matching TRBD2. After removal of 3 bases from V and 2 bases from J, the junction contained 7 bases not matched to a gene. The CDR3 runs to 16 residues. Germline V gene lookup returns CDR1 MNHEY and CDR2 SVGEGT. The CDR3 DNA reads TGTGCCAGCAGTTATTGGATAGCGGGGCTCACAGATACGCAGTATTTT. It is translated as CASSYWIAGLTDTQYF.

J is TRBJ2-7 and V is TRBV27; D is possibly TRBD1 (5 bases). V lost 3 bases, J lost 6 bases, and 21 bases lay in between. Germline V lookup: CDR1 MNHEY, CDR2 SMNVEV (reference sequence). The CDR3 is made up of 16 amino acids. In DNA, the CDR3 is TGTGCCAGCAGTTTCCCACAGGTCCCCTTAGTAGGCGAGCAGTACTTC. Protein: CASSFPQVPLVGEQYF.